This TCR beta chain was recovered during a study of T cell repertoires in cytomegalovirus infection. About the study: CMV infection plus the matching HLA type was flagged by public TCR beta signatures.

Trimming removed 4 bases at V and 2 bases at J, with 3 bases between. There are 12 residues in the CDR3. The germline CDR1 and CDR2 sequences are KGHDR and SFDVKD. Via MiXCR, TCRdb re-called the reads, giving one row per CDR3 protein. The sample records about 200,000 distinct CDR3 sequences, approximately 9.6% being singletons. The table lists this clonotype with a few counts. No antigen is known for it. Study-wide results and caveats: HLA-C-restricted CMV clonotypes gave the most frequent clonotype in two of eight donors.

The clonotype was recovered from a human donor in good health (CMV status not recorded). Some clones in this sample may be carry-over from other donors' samples. The source material was PBMCs. The chain uses TRBV24-1 and TRBJ2-3; D unresolved. This chain's CDR3 is CATSETTDTQYF. CDR3 in DNA: TGTGCCACCAGTGAAACCACAGATACGCAGTATTTT.